The rows below give T cell receptor beta chains drawn from one sample of a study of technical replicates of blood from several donors. This table comes from immunoSEQ multiplex PCR, and its TCRdb copy is limited to in-frame clones, with some not included. The sample consists of roughly 64,000 clones, approximately 86% of them appearing once. The sequenced material came from PBMCs. All receptors derive from a human donor in good health. Some clones in this sample may be carry-over from other donors' samples. CDR3s include the opening cysteine and the closing phenylalanine or tryptophan. D genes are given only for firm matches. Size values are once, few and many counts, or a class for expanded clones, and some rows have none.

TRBJ2-3 NA TRBV25-1 NA TGTGCCAGCACGTGGGGCGCGGGGGATACGCAGTATTTT CASTWGAGDTQYF
TRBJ1-1 NA TRBV7-3 few TGTGCCAGCAGCTTAAATACGGGCACTGAAGCTTTCTTT CASSLNTGTEAFF
TRBJ2-2 TRBD2 TRBV6-4 NA TGTGCCAGCAGTGGGACTAGTCAGGCCGGGGAGCTGTTTTTT CASSGTSQAGELFF
TRBJ2-1 NA TRBV7-3 NA TGTGCCAGCAGCCCGCAGGGAGCGGGCCTCTACAATGAGCAGTTCTTC CASSPQGAGLYNEQFF
TRBJ2-7 TRBD1 TRBV6-6 NA TGTGCCAGCAGACCGGGACAGGGAACCTACGAGCAGTACTTC CASRPGQGTYEQYF
TRBJ1-6 NA TRBV11-3 NA TGTGCCAGCAGCTTAATCCCTCTGGGGGGACGCAAGTATAATTCACCCCTCCACTTT CASSLIPLGGRKYNSPLHF
TRBJ2-7 NA TRBV4-1 NA TGCGCCAGCAGCCGAATGACAGTCCTTTTCGACGAGCAGTACTTC CASSRMTVLFDEQYF
TRBJ2-6 NA TRBV11-2 few TGTGCCAGCAGCTTTAGGGGGGGACTATATTTC CASSFRGGLYF
TRBJ2-3 TRBD2 TRBV9 NA TGTGCCAGCGGACAGCCTAGCGGGAGAAATTCACCAGATACGCAGTATTTT CASGQPSGRNSPDTQYF
TRBJ2-1 NA TRBV7-2 NA TGTGCCAGCAGCTTAGCGCGTTACAATGAGCAGTTCTTC CASSLARYNEQFF
TRBJ1-1 NA TRBV5-1 NA TGCGCCAGCAGCATACAGGAGAACACTGAAGCTTTCTTT CASSIQENTEAFF
TRBJ2-1 TRBD2 TRBV30 NA TGTGCCTGGAGTGTATCAGCGGGAGGGCTAACCGCCTTCCGCAATGAGCAGTTCTTC CAWSVSAGGLTAFRNEQFF
TRBJ2-7 TRBD1 TRBV6-6 NA TGTGCCAGCAGCCTGGGACAGCCCTACGAGCAGTACTTC CASSLGQPYEQYF
TRBJ1-3 NA TRBV30 NA TGTGCCTGGAGGGCCCCAGGCACCTCTGGAAACACCATATATTTT CAWRAPGTSGNTIYF
TRBJ2-2 NA TRBV4-1 NA TGCGCCAGCAGCCCCAGGGTCAACCCGAACACCGGGGAGCTGTTTTTT CASSPRVNPNTGELFF
TRBJ2-3 NA TRBV12-5 NA TGTGCTAGTGGTTTGCTAAGCACAGATACGCAGTATTTT CASGLLSTDTQYF